These 15 T cell receptor beta chains share one sample of origin, sequenced in a study of multiple sclerosis patients with progressive multifocal leukoencephalopathy. Time point indicated: before natalizumab initiation. Profiled with immunoSEQ multiplex PCR; TCRdb holds only in-frame clones, not every one. The table has tens of thousands of clones, 70% to 90% seen once. The sample consisted of PBMCs. The receptors shown here come from a human donor with multiple sclerosis.

Only one count was recorded for this clone. The chain joins TRBV4-1 to TRBJ2-1, with 10 bases fitting TRBD2. Germline lookup yields CDR1 MGHRA and CDR2 YSYEKL. With 4 bases clipped from V and 0 bases from J, the junction kept 3 bases outside the gene matches. The CDR3 has 16 amino acids. This chain's CDR3 is CASSPSGGSSYNEQFF. The CDR3 DNA reads TGCGCCAGCAGCCCTAGCGGGGGTAGCTCCTACAATGAGCAGTTCTTC.

The CDR3 sequence is CASYPGVVDNSGNTIYF. The CDR3 coding sequence is TGTGCCAGTTACCCCGGAGTCGTTGATAACTCTGGAAACACCATATATTTT. The genes are TRBV2 and TRBJ1-3; unclear D gene. This CDR3 contains 17 residues. CDR1 is SNHLY, CDR2 FYNNEI, per germline. The germline V and J ends were trimmed by 9 bases and 0 bases, with 21 bases remaining between them.

The chain recombines TRBV7-9 with TRBJ2-3; 12 nucleotides line up with TRBD2. Trimming removed 1 base from V and 6 bases from J; junction bases left unmatched: 11. CDR1 and CDR2 (germline): SEHNR, FQNEAQ (reference sequence). The length of the CDR3 is 18 residues. The CDR3 protein is CASSLGLAGGQRGDTQYF. The CDR3 region has the DNA TGTGCCAGCAGCTTAGGTCTAGCGGGGGGGCAACGAGGTGATACGCAGTATTTT. Filled out from reference TRBV7-9 and TRBJ2-3, the complete variable domain reads DTGVSQNPRHKITKRGQNVTFRCDPISEHNRLYWYRQTLGQGPEFLTYFQNEAQLEKSRLLSDRFSAERPKGSFSTLEIQRTEQGDSAMYLCASSLGLAGGQRGDTQYFGPGTRLTVL.

This clone was found once. V is TRBV7-9 and J is TRBJ2-7, with 7 bases that match TRBD1. Per the germline V gene, CDR1 is SEHNR and CDR2 is FQNEAQ (reference sequence). CDR3 length equals 13 residues. The V gene end was trimmed by 5 bases and the J gene end by 3 bases; junction bases not matched to a gene: 4. CDR3 amino acids: CASSPRTGYEQYF. CDR3 bases: TGTGCCAGCAGCCCGAGGACAGGCTACGAGCAGTACTTC.

This chain links TRBV30 with TRBJ1-1, with D possibly matching TRBD1 (6 bases). Germline CDR1 GTSNPN, CDR2 SVGIG (reference sequence). This CDR3 spans 14 amino acids. V lost 5 bases and J lost 1, with 14 bases in between. The CDR3 is CAWGVRGKNTEAFF. The CDR3 DNA sequence: TGTGCCTGGGGGGTGAGGGGGAAGAACACTGAAGCTTTCTTT.

The CDR3 spells CASSLVPRGSTEAFF. CDR3 in DNA: TGTGCCAGCAGCTTGGTCCCCCGAGGGAGCACTGAAGCTTTCTTT. V and J are TRBV7-2 and TRBJ1-1, with D unresolved. CDR1 and CDR2 (germline): SGHTA, FQGNSA. V was shortened by 3 bases and J by 4 bases, with 15 bases between the two germline ends. The CDR3 runs to 15 residues.

The chain links TRBV6-5 to TRBJ2-7; 9 nucleotides align to TRBD1. Trimming cost V 0 bases and J 5 bases; bases outside gene matches: 5. The V gene's germline CDR1 is MNHEY and CDR2 SVGAGI. CDR3 length equals 15 residues. The DNA of the CDR3 is TGTGCCAGCAGTTACTCGGGGACAGGGTATGACGAGCAGTACTTC. Amino acid sequence: CASSYSGTGYDEQYF.

The chain carries TRBV30 and TRBJ2-3, with 7 nucleotides matching TRBD2. The CDR3 sequence is 16 residues long. Germline loops: CDR1 GTSNPN, CDR2 SVGIG (reference sequence). The J segment lost 2 bases and the V segment lost 4 bases, leaving 12 bases of the junction unmatched. The CDR3 DNA follows: TGTGCCTGGAACGGTCTGCTAGCGGACCTCACAGATACGCAGTATTTT. It specifies CAWNGLLADLTDTQYF.

The CDR3 spells CATALRASNQPQHF. The CDR3 DNA reads TGTGCCACCGCGCTAAGGGCTAGCAATCAGCCCCAGCATTTT. The chain couples TRBV27 to TRBJ1-5; no definite D call. The CDR3 is 14 amino acids. Trimming removed 10 bases at V and 0 bases at J, with 13 bases between. Germline-derived CDR1 and CDR2 are MNHEY and SMNVEV (reference sequence).

The chain uses TRBV13 and TRBJ1-4; no clear D. Per germline, CDR1 PRHDT and CDR2 FYEKMQ (reference sequence). There are 14 residues in the CDR3. The V gene lost 3 bases and the J gene lost 2 bases, with 7 bases spanning the gap. This CDR3 is CASSFRSTNEKLFF. CDR3 coding DNA: TGTGCCAGCAGCTTCAGAAGTACTAATGAAAAACTGTTTTTT.

This rearrangement joins TRBV28 to TRBJ2-5, with D maybe TRBD2 (6 bases). The J call may be in error: the DNA end matches TRBJ2-7 better. The germline V gene has CDR1 MDHEN and CDR2 SYDVKM. This CDR3 is built from 16 residues. In DNA, the CDR3 is TGTGCCAGCAGTTTGGGACTTCCCTCCATTTCCTACGAGCAGTACTTC. Residues: CASSLGLPSISYEQYF.

This clone has more than one count but fewer than ten. This chain uses TRBV6-1 with TRBJ2-7, with TRBD1 as a possible D gene (5 bases). The V gene's germline CDR1 is MNHNS and CDR2 SASEGT. The CDR3 is made up of 12 amino acids. Trimming pared 4 bases from V and 4 bases from J, leaving 8 bases between. The CDR3 loop reads CASSVAGYEQYF. The CDR3 DNA reads as TGTGCCAGCAGTGTAGCAGGGTACGAGCAGTACTTC.

Remarks on this clone: One end of the junction is discordant with germline, which a read error may explain. The chain carries TRBV2 and TRBJ1-5, with 7 bases lining up with TRBD1. The CDR3 spans 14 residues. Germline CDR1 is SNHLY and CDR2 is FYNNEI. The CDR3 nucleotides are TGTGCCGGCAGGGAAGGGGGCGTAAAAGAGCCCCAGCATTTT. This gives the protein CAGREGGVKEPQHF.

The rearrangement joins TRBV9 to TRBJ2-1; 13 nucleotides line up with TRBD2. CDR3 length: 15 residues. The germline V gene encodes CDR1 SGDLS and CDR2 YYNGEE. After removal of 0 bases from V and 8 bases from J, the junction contained 2 bases not matched to a gene. The CDR3 DNA reads as TGTGCCAGCAGCGTAGGAGGACTAGCGGGGGATGAGCAGTTCTTC. Amino acids: CASSVGGLAGDEQFF.

The chain uses TRBV7-9 and TRBJ1-3, with D possibly matching TRBD1 (6 bases). V dropped 3 bases and J dropped 4 bases, with 13 bases sitting between them. Germline V gene sequence: CDR1 SEHNR, CDR2 FQNEAQ (reference sequence). The CDR3 runs to 15 residues. For the CDR3, the DNA is TGTGCCAGCAGCTTGGAAGGGGGAGTGGGAAACACCATATATTTT. Translated: CASSLEGGVGNTIYF.